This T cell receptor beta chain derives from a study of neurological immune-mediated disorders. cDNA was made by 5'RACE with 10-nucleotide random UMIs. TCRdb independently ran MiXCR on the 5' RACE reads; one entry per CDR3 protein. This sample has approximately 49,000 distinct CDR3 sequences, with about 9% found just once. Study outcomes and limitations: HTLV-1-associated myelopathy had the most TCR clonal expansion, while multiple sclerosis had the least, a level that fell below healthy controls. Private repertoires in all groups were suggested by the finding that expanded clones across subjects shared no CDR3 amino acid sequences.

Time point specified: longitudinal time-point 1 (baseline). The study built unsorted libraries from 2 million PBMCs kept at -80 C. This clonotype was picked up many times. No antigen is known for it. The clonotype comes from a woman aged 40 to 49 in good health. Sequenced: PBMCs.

The CDR3 DNA reads TGTGCCAGCAGTTACGACAGGGCGGACACTGAAGCTTTCTTT. Translation gives CASSYDRADTEAFF. V gene TRBV6-5 combines with J gene TRBJ1-1, with TRBD1 identical over 7 bases. With 2 bases clipped from V and 3 bases from J, the junction kept 3 bases outside the gene matches. The CDR3 contains 14 residues. Germline V lookup: CDR1 MNHEY, CDR2 SVGAGI.